This T cell receptor beta chain emerged from a study of neurological immune-mediated disorders. Findings and limits, study-wide: Across subjects, expanded clones had no CDR3 amino acid sequences in common, pointing to private repertoires in all groups.

The unsorted libraries originated from 2 million PBMCs kept at -80 C. This clonotype has ten or more counts. Its antigen is unknown. The cDNA came from 5'RACE, which used 10-nucleotide random UMIs. A single record per CDR3 protein comes from TCRdb applying MiXCR to the 5' RACE reads. Altogether 50,000 to 80,000 distinct CDR3 sequences are present, 3% to 4% being singletons, with the ten largest covering about 3.5%. The CDR3 covers 15 residues. Germline assignment: CDR1 SGHRS and CDR2 YFSETQ. V was clipped by 0 bases and J by 2 bases, with 9 bases between them. The chain has TRBV5-1 and TRBJ1-5; D is ambiguous. This clonotype was sampled from a man between 40 and 49 years old with multiple sclerosis. Sequenced sample: PBMCs. CDR3 protein: CASSLGDIGNQPQHF. Here the CDR3 DNA reads TGCGCCAGCAGCTTGGGGGATATCGGCAATCAGCCCCAGCATTTT.